This T cell receptor (beta chain) was obtained from a study of cytomegalovirus exposure and HLA in healthy donors. Germline V gives CDR1 MGHRA, CDR2 YSYEKL. CDR3 length: 13 residues. V was trimmed by 1 base and J by 8 bases, leaving 11 bases between them. Use of 60 Vbeta and 13 Jbeta primers characterized the PCR. Method: immunoSEQ multiplex PCR; TCRdb's copy keeps in-frame clones and lacks some. The table lists roughly 190,000 clones, about 80% of them singletons. Sequenced input: PBMCs. The genes are TRBV4-1 and TRBJ1-1; no clear D. This TCR was recovered from a middle-aged woman in good health and CMV-seronegative. CDR3 sequence: CASSQVLYLEAFF. CDR3 nucleotide sequence: TGCGCCAGCAGCCAAGTGTTGTATTTGGAAGCTTTCTTT.